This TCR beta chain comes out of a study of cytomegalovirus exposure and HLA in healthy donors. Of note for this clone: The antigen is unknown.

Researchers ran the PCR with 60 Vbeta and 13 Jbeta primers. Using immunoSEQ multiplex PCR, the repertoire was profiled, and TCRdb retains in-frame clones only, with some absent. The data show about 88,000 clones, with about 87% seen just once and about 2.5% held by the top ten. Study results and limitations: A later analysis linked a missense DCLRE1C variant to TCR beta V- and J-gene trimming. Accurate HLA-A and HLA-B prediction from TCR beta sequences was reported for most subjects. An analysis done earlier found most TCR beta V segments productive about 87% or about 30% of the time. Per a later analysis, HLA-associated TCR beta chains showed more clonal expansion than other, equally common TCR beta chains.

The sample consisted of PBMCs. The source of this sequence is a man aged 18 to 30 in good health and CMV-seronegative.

CDR3 region: CASSRRGGSSGNTIYF. The CDR3 DNA follows: TGTGCCAGCAGCCGGCGGGGGGGCAGCTCTGGAAACACCATATATTTT. The J gene is TRBJ1-3, the V gene TRBV5-4, with D possibly matching TRBD1 (6 bases). Looked up from germline, CDR1 is SGHNT and CDR2 is YYREEE (reference sequence). The length of the CDR3 is 16 residues. V lost 4 bases and J 0 bases, leaving 14 bases between the germline ends.